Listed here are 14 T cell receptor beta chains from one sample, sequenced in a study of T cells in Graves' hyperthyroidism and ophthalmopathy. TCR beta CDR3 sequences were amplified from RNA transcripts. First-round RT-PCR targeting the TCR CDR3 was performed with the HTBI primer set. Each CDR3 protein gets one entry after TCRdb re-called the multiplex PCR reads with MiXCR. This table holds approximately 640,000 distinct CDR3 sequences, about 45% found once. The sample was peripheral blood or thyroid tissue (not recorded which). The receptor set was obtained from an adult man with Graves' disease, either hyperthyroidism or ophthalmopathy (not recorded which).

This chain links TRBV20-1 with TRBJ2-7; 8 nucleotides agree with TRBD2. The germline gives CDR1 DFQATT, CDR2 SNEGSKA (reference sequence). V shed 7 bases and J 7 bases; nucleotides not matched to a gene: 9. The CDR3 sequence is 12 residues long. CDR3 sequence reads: CSGGTSVWEQYF. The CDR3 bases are TGCAGTGGGGGGACTAGTGTTTGGGAGCAGTACTTC.

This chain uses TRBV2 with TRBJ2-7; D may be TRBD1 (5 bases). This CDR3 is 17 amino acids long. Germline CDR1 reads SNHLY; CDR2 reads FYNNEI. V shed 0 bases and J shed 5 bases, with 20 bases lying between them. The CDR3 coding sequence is TGTGCCAGCAGTGAAGCTCCAGGGTCTTATCCATTCGACGAGCAGTACTTC. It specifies CASSEAPGSYPFDEQYF. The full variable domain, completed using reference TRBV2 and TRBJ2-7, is EPEVTQTPSHQVTQMGQEVILRCVPISNHLYFYWYRQILGQKVEFLVSFYNNEISEKSEIFDDQFSVERPDGSNFTLKIRSTKLEDSAMYFCASSEAPGSYPFDEQYFGPGTRLTVT.

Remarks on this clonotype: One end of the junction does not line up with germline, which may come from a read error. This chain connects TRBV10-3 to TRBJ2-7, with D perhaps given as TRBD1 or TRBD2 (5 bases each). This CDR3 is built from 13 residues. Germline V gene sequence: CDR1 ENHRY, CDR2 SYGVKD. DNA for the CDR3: TGTGCCATCAGTGATGGGGGAACACGGGATTTTTCCTTC. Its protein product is CAISDGGTRDFSF.

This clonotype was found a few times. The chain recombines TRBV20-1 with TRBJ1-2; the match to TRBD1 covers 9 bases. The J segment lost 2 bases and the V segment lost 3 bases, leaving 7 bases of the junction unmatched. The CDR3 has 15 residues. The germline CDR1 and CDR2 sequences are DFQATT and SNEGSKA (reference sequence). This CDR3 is CSARPGQGVNYGYTF. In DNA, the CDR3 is TGCAGTGCTAGGCCGGGACAGGGAGTGAACTATGGCTACACCTTC.

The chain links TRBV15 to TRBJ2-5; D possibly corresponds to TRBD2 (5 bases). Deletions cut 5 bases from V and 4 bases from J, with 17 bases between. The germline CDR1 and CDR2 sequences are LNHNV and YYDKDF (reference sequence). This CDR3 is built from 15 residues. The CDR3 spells CATSGRLGGRETQYF. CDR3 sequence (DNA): TGTGCCACCAGCGGCCGGCTAGGAGGTCGAGAGACCCAGTACTTC.

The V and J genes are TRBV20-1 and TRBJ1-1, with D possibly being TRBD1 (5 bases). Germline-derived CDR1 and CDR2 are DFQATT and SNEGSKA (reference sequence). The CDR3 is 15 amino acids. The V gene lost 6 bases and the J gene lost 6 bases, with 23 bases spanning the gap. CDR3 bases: TGCAGTGCAGCAAATAAGGAGAGGGGCAGCGCTGAAGCTTTCTTT. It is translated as CSAANKERGSAEAFF.

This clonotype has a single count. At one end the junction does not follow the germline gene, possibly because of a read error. CDR3 in amino acids: CASSDRGKGTQYF. The CDR3 coding sequence is TGTGCCAGCAGTGATCGCGGGAAGGGGACCCAGTACTTC. V is TRBV10-3 and J is TRBJ2-5; the D gene is possibly TRBD2 (6 bases). Germline assignment: CDR1 ENHRY and CDR2 SYGVKD. The CDR3 is 13 amino acids.

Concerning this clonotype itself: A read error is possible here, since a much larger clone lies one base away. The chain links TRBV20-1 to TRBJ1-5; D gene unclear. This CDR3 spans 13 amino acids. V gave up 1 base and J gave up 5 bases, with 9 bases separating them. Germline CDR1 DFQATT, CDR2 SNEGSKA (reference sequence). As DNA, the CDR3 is TGCAGTGCTAGAGGTCAATGGGATCAGCCCCAGCATTTT. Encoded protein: CSARGQWDQPQHF.

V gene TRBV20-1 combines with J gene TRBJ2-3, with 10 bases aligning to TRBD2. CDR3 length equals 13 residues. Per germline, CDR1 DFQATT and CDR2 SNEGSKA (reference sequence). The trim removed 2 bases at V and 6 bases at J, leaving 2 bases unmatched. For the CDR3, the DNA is TGCAGTGCTAGACTAGCGGGGGCGGATACGCAGTATTTT. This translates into CSARLAGADTQYF.

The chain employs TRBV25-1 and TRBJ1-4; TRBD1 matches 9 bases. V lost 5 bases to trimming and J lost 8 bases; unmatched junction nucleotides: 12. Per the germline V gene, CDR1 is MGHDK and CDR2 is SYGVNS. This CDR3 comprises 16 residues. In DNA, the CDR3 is TGTGCCAGCAGTTTAGGGACAGGGCTATTCGAGGAAAAACTGTTTTTT. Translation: CASSLGTGLFEEKLFF. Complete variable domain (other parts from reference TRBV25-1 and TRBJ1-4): EADIYQTPRYLVIGTGKKITLECSQTMGHDKMYWYQQDPGMELHLIHYSYGVNSTEKGDLSSESTVSRIRTEHFPLTLESARPSHTSQYLCASSLGTGLFEEKLFFGSGTQLSVL.

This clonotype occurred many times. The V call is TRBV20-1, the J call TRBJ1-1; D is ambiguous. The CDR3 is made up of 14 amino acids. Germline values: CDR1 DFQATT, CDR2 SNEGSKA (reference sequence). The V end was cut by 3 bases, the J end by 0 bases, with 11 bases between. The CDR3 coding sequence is TGCAGTGCTAGGGAAGGCTTTGTGAACACTGAAGCTTTCTTT. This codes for CSAREGFVNTEAFF.

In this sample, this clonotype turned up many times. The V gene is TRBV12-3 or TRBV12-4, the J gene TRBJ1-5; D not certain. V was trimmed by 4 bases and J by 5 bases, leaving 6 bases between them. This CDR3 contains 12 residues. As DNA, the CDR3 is TGTGCCAGCAGTTCCCTCGATCAGCCCCAGCATTTT. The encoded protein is CASSSLDQPQHF.

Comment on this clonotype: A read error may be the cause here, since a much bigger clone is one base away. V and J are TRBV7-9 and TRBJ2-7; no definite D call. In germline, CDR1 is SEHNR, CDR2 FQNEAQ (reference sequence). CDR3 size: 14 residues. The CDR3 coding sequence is TGTGCCGGCAGCTTAGATCCGAGGATAGGCGAGCAGTACTTC. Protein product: CAGSLDPRIGEQYF.

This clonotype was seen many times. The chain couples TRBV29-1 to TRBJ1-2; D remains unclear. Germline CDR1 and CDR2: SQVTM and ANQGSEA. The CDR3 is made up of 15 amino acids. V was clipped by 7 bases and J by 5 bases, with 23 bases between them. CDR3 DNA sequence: TGCAGCGCCCGGGCCCGAGGAGTAAATGGATATGGCTACACCTTC. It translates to CSARARGVNGYGYTF.